The T cell receptor beta chain described here comes from a study of blood T cell repertoires in COVID-19 (dated by TCRdb to the early 2020s). About the study as a whole: Samples from collaborators originated in the United States, Italy and Spain and spanned both the acute and convalescent phases of COVID-19. HLA class I and class II types, where available, came from metadata supplied by the sample provider rather than from assay-based typing. Subjects who had been exposed to COVID-19, were actively infected with it, or had recovered from it provided the deeply sampled blood TCRbeta repertoires that made up the dataset. A freely available public database, intended as a resource for researchers studying the immune response to SARS-CoV-2, is where the repertoires were released. The material from the prospective study consisted of cDNA or gDNA derived from T cells, B-cell-depleted T cells, or PBMCs. A de-identified subject ID, COVID-19 status, age in years and sex were almost always included in the sample metadata. The samples were drawn from two sources: the first 160 participants of the ongoing ImmuneRACE study, and 1,000 to 1,500 subjects contributed by 6 global collaborators. What the authors observed across the whole study: Clinical and demographic metadata were provided uncurated, with the amount varying by source and participant.

This clone was seen a few times. Its antigen specificity is not known. Base qualities were left out, and no much larger clone turns up one base away. The CDR3 spans 18 residues, from the cysteine through the phenylalanine. Only CDR3 DNA remains: 54 bases, in frame from the first base. Trimmed from V: 0 bases; trimmed from J: 0 bases; junction bases lacking a gene match: 10. The germline V gene supplies CDR1 SGDLS and CDR2 YYNGEE. TCRbeta CDR3 regions were amplified from genomic DNA by means of the immunoSEQ Assay, a bias-controlled multiplex PCR. The source study handled its data this way. Within the assay, amplification of reference gene primers was used to estimate how many nucleated cells each sample contained. To quantify the absolute abundance of each unique TCRbeta CDR3 rearrangement, sequence reads were collapsed and filtered. For each sample, productive Simpson clonality was calculated as the square root of Simpson's diversity index over productive rearrangements. TCRdb limited this immuneACCESS table to in-frame rearrangements with V and J called. A share of clones is missing; checked studies link under half to unresolved V genes, and the rest is unexplained. D and trimming were read from the DNA, whereas the V and J calls and clone size are those reported in that table. The sample table shows about 100,000 clones, and less than 90% are seen once. The ten largest make up about 7.2% of the sample.

The collaborating institutions used their own protocols to collect whole blood in K2EDTA tubes. For TCRbeta analysis, collaborators shipped samples in one of three forms: frozen whole blood, isolated PBMCs, or DNA extracted from either of those sample types. The chain was built from TRBV9 and TRBJ1-1, with TRBD1 matching 8 junction bases. The specimen was peripheral blood. This TCR derives from a man in his sixties with acute or convalescent COVID-19. The nucleotide sequence is TGTGCCAGCAGCGTAGGGACTCGGACAGGGTCCCTGAACACTGAAGCTTTCTTT. It encodes CASSVGTRTGSLNTEAFF.